The 24 T cell receptor beta chains below all came from one sample that was sequenced in a study of cytomegalovirus exposure and HLA in healthy donors. Primers included in the PCR were 60 Vbeta and 13 Jbeta primers. Here immunoSEQ multiplex PCR was the method, and the copy in TCRdb shows in-frame clones only, minus some. This sample has around 180,000 clones, with 80% found just once. Material: PBMCs. Receptors were obtained from a man aged 25 to 45 in good health and CMV-seropositive.

The V and J genes are TRBV5-4 and TRBJ2-2; 7 bases are a match to TRBD1. The CDR3 spans 16 residues. Germline V gene data show CDR1 as SGHNT and CDR2 as YYREEE (reference sequence). Trimming cost V 0 bases and J 0 bases; bases outside gene matches: 2. CDR3 nucleotide sequence: TGTGCCAGCAGCTTGGGACAGGGTGCGAACACCGGGGAGCTGTTTTTT. It encodes CASSLGQGANTGELFF.

The chain is built from TRBV10-3 and TRBJ2-1; TRBD2 matches at 9 bases. Germline V gene lookup returns CDR1 ENHRY and CDR2 SYGVKD. The CDR3 is made up of 14 amino acids. V lost 2 bases and J lost 9; bases outside the gene matches: 5. The CDR3 region has the DNA TGTGCCATCAGTGAGGCTCTAGCGGGAAGTGAGCAGTTCTTC. It is translated as CAISEALAGSEQFF.

The rearrangement links TRBV5-1 to TRBJ2-1, with D maybe TRBD2 (6 bases). The V gene lost 2 bases and the J gene lost 7 bases, with 13 bases spanning the gap. Germline V gives CDR1 SGHRS, CDR2 YFSETQ. The CDR3 covers 14 residues. The CDR3 loop reads CASSFGSGTNEQFF. Written as DNA, the CDR3 is TGCGCCAGCAGCTTCGGTAGCGGCACTAATGAGCAGTTCTTC.

This clone was seen once. Other nucleotide sequences from this sample produce the same CDR3. The rearrangement links TRBV5-4 to TRBJ2-5; 7 nucleotides agree with TRBD1. The CDR3 is 14 residues long. CDR1 and CDR2 from the germline V gene are SGHNT and YYREEE (reference sequence). J gave up 5 bases and V 1 base, and 5 bases lay outside the gene matches. In DNA, the CDR3 is TGTGCCAGCAGCTTGACAGGGGTGGGTGAGACCCAGTACTTC. Translated: CASSLTGVGETQYF. Using reference TRBV5-4 and TRBJ2-5 for the parts outside the CDR3, the full variable domain is ETGVTQSPTHLIKTRGQQVTLRCSSQSGHNTVSWYQQALGQGPQFIFQYYREEENGRGNFPPRFSGLQFPNYSSELNVNALELDDSALYLCASSLTGVGETQYFGPGTRLLVL.

The V gene is TRBV11-2, the J gene TRBJ2-5, with 7 positions matching TRBD2. CDR3 length: 14 amino acids. V trimming: 5 bases; J trimming: 3 bases; junction bases outside the gene matches: 6. Germline CDR1 is SGHAT and CDR2 is FQNNGV. CDR3 region: CASSPRGEEETQYF. In DNA, the CDR3 is TGTGCCAGCAGCCCCCGGGGGGAAGAAGAGACCCAGTACTTC.

The chain employs TRBV2 and TRBJ1-2; 8 positions agree with TRBD1. Germline V gene data show CDR1 as SNHLY and CDR2 as FYNNEI. V dropped 6 bases and J dropped 2; count of bases not matched to a gene: 8. The CDR3 covers 15 residues. For the CDR3, the DNA is TGTGCCAGCAGCCCGGACAGGGCGTTAAACTATGGCTACACCTTC. Translating it yields CASSPDRALNYGYTF.

The V and J genes are TRBV5-4 and TRBJ2-7, with TRBD1 matching 9 bases. This CDR3 spans 14 amino acids. CDR1 and CDR2 from the germline V gene are SGHNT and YYREEE (reference sequence). V trimming: 3 bases; J trimming: 5 bases; junction bases outside the gene matches: 6. CDR3 residues: CASSSAGQGHEQYF. For the CDR3, the DNA is TGTGCCAGCAGCTCGGCGGGACAGGGCCACGAGCAGTACTTC.

The chain carries TRBV19 and TRBJ1-5; no definite D call. V lost 0 bases, J lost 6 bases, and 15 bases lay in between. The CDR3 length is 16 residues. Germline CDR1 and CDR2: LNHDA and SQIVND (reference sequence). CDR3: CASSIDRSFPSQPQHF. For the CDR3, the DNA is TGTGCCAGTAGTATAGATCGGAGCTTCCCTAGTCAGCCCCAGCATTTT.

The chain is built from TRBV6-1 and TRBJ2-2, with TRBD2 identical over 9 bases. This CDR3 comprises 15 residues. The J segment lost 7 bases and the V segment lost 6 bases, leaving 9 bases of the junction unmatched. Germline V gene sequence: CDR1 MNHNS, CDR2 SASEGT. CDR3 amino acids: CASRPVLAGRGELFF. CDR3 in DNA: TGTGCCAGCAGGCCAGTCCTAGCGGGACGCGGGGAGCTGTTTTTT.

This sequence joins TRBV12-2 and TRBJ2-7; the DNA was not used to check the table's D call, TRBD1. TRBV12-2 is described as a pseudogene. CDR3 size: 18 residues. CDR3 sequence: CASRLVGQGDRVVYEQYF. The DNA for the CDR3 is TGTGCAAGTCGCTTAGTAGGACAAGGGGACAGGGTTGTCTACGAGCAGTACTTC.

CDR3 nucleotides: TGCGCCAGCAGCTCCGGGACAGGGGGCAGATCTGGGGCCAACGTCCTGACTTTC. Translating gives CASSSGTGGRSGANVLTF. The chain carries TRBV5-1 and TRBJ2-6; TRBD1 matches at 12 bases. CDR1 and CDR2 (germline): SGHRS, YFSETQ. J gave up 1 base and V 3 bases, and 5 bases lay outside the gene matches. The CDR3 consists of 18 residues.

The chain recombines TRBV6-5 with TRBJ2-5; D is possibly TRBD1 (6 bases). CDR1 and CDR2 from the germline V gene are MNHEY and SVGAGI. V was clipped by 5 bases and J by 11 bases, with 12 bases between them. CDR3 size: 11 residues. CDR3 sequence (DNA): TGTGCCAGCAGTACTCGACAGGAGCAGTACTTC. This encodes CASSTRQEQYF.

The gene calls are TRBV19 and TRBJ2-2, with 7 bases lining up with TRBD2. The V gene end was trimmed by 5 bases and the J gene end by 7 bases; junction bases not matched to a gene: 4. Germline V gives CDR1 LNHDA, CDR2 SQIVND (reference sequence). This CDR3 region has 13 residues. CDR3 region: CASSAGTIGELFF. CDR3 coding DNA: TGTGCCAGTAGTGCCGGGACTATCGGGGAGCTGTTTTTT.

The chain couples TRBV6-1 to TRBJ2-4; no firm D call. This CDR3 is built from 11 residues. V was cut by 10 bases and J by 8 bases, with 12 bases left in between. CDR1 MNHNS and CDR2 SASEGT come from the germline V gene. The CDR3 DNA is TGTGCCACCCTGCTGGCGGACATTCAGTACTTC. Translation gives CATLLADIQYF.

The rearrangement links TRBV6-5 to TRBJ1-1; 7 nucleotides agree with TRBD1. Germline V gene data show CDR1 as MNHEY and CDR2 as SVGAGI. Trimming took 8 bases from V and 1 from J; bases not matched to a gene: 10. There are 15 residues in the CDR3. As DNA, the CDR3 is TGTGCCAGCGGGAGTCCGGGACAGCCGAACACTGAAGCTTTCTTT. Residues: CASGSPGQPNTEAFF.

This clone was observed a handful of times. The rearrangement joins TRBV25-1 to TRBJ1-5; the D is unclear. The V gene lost 3 bases and the J gene lost 2 bases, with 8 bases spanning the gap. CDR1 is MGHDK and CDR2 is SYGVNS in the germline V gene. The CDR3 totals 14 residues. CDR3 DNA: TGTGCCAGCAGTGAGTGGCAGGGCAATCAGCCCCAGCATTTT. This translates into CASSEWQGNQPQHF.

This rearrangement joins TRBV15 to TRBJ2-2, with D possibly TRBD2 on 5 matching bases. The V gene lost 3 bases and the J gene lost 6 bases, with 11 bases spanning the gap. Germline CDR1 and CDR2: LNHNV and YYDKDF (reference sequence). CDR3 length equals 14 residues. CDR3 protein: CATSSRGRAGELFF. The CDR3 DNA is TGTGCCACCAGCAGCCGGGGAAGAGCCGGGGAGCTGTTTTTT.

This clone is categorized as medium-sized. The chain employs TRBV6-4 and TRBJ2-2, with 12 bases identical to TRBD2. Germline CDR1 is MRHNA and CDR2 is SNTAGT. V dropped 2 bases and J dropped 8; count of bases not matched to a gene: 0. The CDR3 contains 14 residues. The CDR3 nucleotides read TGTGCCAGCAGTGACGGACTAGCGGGAGGGGAGCTGTTTTTT. Its translation: CASSDGLAGGELFF.

This clone was seen only once. This chain joins TRBV2 and TRBJ1-2; TRBD1 matches at 9 bases. J lost 5 bases, V lost 5 bases, and 12 bases had no gene match. Per the germline V gene, CDR1 is SNHLY and CDR2 is FYNNEI. CDR3 length equals 16 residues. The CDR3 here is CASSSRGGQGFYGYTF. The CDR3 nucleotides read TGTGCCAGCAGTAGCCGCGGAGGACAGGGGTTTTATGGCTACACCTTC. The full variable domain, rest sourced from reference TRBV2 and TRBJ1-2, is EPEVTQTPSHQVTQMGQEVILRCVPISNHLYFYWYRQILGQKVEFLVSFYNNEISEKSEIFDDQFSVERPDGSNFTLKIRSTKLEDSAMYFCASSSRGGQGFYGYTFGSGTRLTVV.

This clone has just a few counts. This CDR3 is also generated by other DNA sequences in the sample. The rearrangement links TRBV30 to TRBJ2-7, with 12 bases matching TRBD1. The CDR3 length is 15 residues. With V trimmed by 0 bases and J by 3 bases, 3 bases remained unmatched. The germline V gene encodes CDR1 GTSNPN and CDR2 SVGIG (reference sequence). This CDR3 is CAWSVRDRGLYEQYF. The CDR3 DNA reads as TGTGCCTGGAGTGTACGGGACAGGGGGCTCTACGAGCAGTACTTC.

This chain uses TRBV29-1 with TRBJ2-2; possible D gene TRBD1, 6 bases. Trimming left V 7 bases short and J 0 bases short, with 9 bases between. This CDR3 region has 13 residues. Germline CDR1 reads SQVTM; CDR2 reads ANQGSEA. CDR3 bases: TGCAGCGGTGGACAGACGAACACCGGGGAGCTGTTTTTT. The encoded protein is CSGGQTNTGELFF.

The rearrangement links TRBV6-1 to TRBJ2-7, with D tentatively TRBD2 (5 bases). This CDR3 region has 14 residues. The ends were cut back, 7 bases at V and 0 bases at J, with 13 bases in the middle. Germline V gives CDR1 MNHNS, CDR2 SASEGT. The CDR3 region has the DNA TGTGCCAGCAATGGCAGAGGAGGCTCCTACGAGCAGTACTTC. Translation: CASNGRGGSYEQYF.

Only one count was recorded for this clone. The chain combines TRBV9 with TRBJ1-2; unclear D gene. The CDR3 has 13 residues. Per the germline V gene, CDR1 is SGDLS and CDR2 is YYNGEE. The germline V and J ends were trimmed by 1 base and 4 bases, with 8 bases remaining between them. CDR3 region: CASSVTSGYGYTF. CDR3 nucleotide sequence: TGTGCCAGCAGCGTAACGTCAGGCTATGGCTACACCTTC.

The chain has TRBV4-2 and TRBJ2-7, with D maybe TRBD1 (5 bases). Germline assignment: CDR1 LGHNA and CDR2 YNFKEQ. The CDR3 totals 15 residues. Trimming cost V 4 bases and J 2 bases, with 15 bases left between them. CDR3 protein: CASSPGPATAYEQYF. The CDR3 DNA is TGTGCCAGCAGCCCCGGGCCGGCGACAGCCTACGAGCAGTACTTC.